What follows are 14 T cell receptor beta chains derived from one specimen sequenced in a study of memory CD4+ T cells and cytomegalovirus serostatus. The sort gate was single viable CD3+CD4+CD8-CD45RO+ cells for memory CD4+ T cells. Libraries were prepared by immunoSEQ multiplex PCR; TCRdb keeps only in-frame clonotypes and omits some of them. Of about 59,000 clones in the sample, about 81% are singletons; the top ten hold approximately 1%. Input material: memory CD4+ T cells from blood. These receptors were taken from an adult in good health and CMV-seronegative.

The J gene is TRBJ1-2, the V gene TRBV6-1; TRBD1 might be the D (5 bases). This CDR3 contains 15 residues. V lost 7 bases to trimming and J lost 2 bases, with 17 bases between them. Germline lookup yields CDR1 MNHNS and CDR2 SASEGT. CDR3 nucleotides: TGTGCCAGCACCCGAAGCTCAGGGCCCAACTATGGCTACACCTTC. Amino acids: CASTRSSGPNYGYTF.

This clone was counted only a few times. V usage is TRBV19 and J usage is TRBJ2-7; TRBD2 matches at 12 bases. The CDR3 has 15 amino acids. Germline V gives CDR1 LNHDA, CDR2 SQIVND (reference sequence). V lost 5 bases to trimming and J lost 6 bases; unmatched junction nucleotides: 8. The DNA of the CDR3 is TGTGCCAGTAGTTCACAGACTAGCGGGAGAACCGAGCAGTACTTC. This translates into CASSSQTSGRTEQYF.

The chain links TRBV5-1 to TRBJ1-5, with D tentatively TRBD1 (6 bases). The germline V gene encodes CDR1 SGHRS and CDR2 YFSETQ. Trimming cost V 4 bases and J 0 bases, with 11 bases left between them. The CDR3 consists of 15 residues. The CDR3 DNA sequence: TGCGCCAGCAGCCCGGGACACGATAGCAATCAGCCCCAGCATTTT. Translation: CASSPGHDSNQPQHF.

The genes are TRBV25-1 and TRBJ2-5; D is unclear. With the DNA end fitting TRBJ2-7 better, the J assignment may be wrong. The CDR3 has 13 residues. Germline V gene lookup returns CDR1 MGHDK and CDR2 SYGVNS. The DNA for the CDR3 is TGTGCCAGCAGCGCCTACCTTCGGGACGAGCAGTACTTC. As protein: CASSAYLRDEQYF.

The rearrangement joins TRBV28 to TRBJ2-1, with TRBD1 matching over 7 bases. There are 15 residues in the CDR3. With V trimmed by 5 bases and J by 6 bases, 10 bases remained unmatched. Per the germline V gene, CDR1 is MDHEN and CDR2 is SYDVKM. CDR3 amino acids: CASSPRQGVINEQFF. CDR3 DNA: TGTGCCAGCAGTCCCCGGCAGGGGGTAATCAATGAGCAGTTCTTC.

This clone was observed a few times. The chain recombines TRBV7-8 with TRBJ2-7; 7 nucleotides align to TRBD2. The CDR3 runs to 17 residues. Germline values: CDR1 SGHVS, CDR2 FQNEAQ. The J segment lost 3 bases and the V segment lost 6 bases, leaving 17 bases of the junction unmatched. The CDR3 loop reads CASSSPGLSGAYYEQYF. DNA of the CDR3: TGTGCCAGCAGTTCCCCCGGACTAAGCGGGGCCTACTACGAGCAGTACTTC.

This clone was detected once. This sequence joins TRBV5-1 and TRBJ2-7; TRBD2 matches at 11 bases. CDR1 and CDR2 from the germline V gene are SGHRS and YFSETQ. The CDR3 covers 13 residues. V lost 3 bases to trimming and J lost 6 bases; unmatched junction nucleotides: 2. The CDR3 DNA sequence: TGCGCCAGCAGCTCCGGACTAGCGGGCGAGCAGTACTTC. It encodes CASSSGLAGEQYF.

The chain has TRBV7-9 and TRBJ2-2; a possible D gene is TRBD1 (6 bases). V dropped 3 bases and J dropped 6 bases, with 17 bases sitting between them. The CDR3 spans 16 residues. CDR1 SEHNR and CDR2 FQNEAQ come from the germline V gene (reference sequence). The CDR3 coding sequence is TGTGCCAGCAGCTTTCTGAAGGGGGTAACTGCCGGGGAGCTGTTTTTT. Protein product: CASSFLKGVTAGELFF.

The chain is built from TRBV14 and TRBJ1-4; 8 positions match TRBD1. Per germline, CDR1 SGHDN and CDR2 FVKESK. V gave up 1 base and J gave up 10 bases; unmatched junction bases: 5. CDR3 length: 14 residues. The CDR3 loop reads CASSQGTGSRKLFF. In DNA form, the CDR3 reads TGTGCCAGCAGCCAAGGGACAGGGAGTAGAAAACTGTTTTTT.

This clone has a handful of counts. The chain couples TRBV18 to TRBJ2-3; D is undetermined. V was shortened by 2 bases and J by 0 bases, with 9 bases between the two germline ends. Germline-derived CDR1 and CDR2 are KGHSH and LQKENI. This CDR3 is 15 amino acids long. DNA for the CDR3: TGTGCCAGCTCACCAAAGCGCCAAAGCACAGATACGCAGTATTTT. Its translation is CASSPKRQSTDTQYF.

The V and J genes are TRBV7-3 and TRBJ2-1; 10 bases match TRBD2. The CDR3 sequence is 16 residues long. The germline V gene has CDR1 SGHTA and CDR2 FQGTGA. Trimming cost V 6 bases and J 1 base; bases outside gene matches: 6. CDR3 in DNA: TGTGCCAGCAGGGCTAGCGGGAGCCAATCCTACAATGAGCAGTTCTTC. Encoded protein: CASRASGSQSYNEQFF.

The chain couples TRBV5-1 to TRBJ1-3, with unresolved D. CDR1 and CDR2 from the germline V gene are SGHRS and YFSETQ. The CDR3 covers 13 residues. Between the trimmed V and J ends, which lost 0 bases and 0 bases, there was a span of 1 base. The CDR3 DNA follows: TGCGCCAGCAGCTTGGACTCTGGAAACACCATATATTTT. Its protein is CASSLDSGNTIYF.

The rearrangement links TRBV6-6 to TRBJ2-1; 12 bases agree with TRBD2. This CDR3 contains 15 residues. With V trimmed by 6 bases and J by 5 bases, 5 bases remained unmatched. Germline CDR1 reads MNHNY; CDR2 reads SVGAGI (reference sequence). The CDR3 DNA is TGTGCCAGCAGCTTCTCTAGCGGGAGGGACAATGAGCAGTTCTTC. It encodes CASSFSSGRDNEQFF.

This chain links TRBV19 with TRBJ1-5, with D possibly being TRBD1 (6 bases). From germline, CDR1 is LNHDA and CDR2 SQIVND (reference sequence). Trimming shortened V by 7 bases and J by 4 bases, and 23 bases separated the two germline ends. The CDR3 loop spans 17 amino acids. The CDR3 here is CASIPAGGGARNQPQHF. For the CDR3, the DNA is TGTGCCAGTATCCCCGCGGGAGGGGGGGCTCGGAATCAGCCCCAGCATTTT.